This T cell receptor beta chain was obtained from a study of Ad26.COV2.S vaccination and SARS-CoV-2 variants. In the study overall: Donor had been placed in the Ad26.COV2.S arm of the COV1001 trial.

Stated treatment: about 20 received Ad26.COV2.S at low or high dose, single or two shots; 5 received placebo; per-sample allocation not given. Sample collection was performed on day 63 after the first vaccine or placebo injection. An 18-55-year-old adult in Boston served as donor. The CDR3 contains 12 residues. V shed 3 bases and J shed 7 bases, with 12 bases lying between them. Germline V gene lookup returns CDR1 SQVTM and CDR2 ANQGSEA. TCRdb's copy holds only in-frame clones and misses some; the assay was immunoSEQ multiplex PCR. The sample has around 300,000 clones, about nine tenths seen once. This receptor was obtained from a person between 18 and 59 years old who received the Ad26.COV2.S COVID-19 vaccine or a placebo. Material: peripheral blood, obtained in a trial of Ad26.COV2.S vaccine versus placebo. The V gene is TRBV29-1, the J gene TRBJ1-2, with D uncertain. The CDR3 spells CSVEREPFGYTF. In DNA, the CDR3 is TGCAGCGTTGAGAGAGAGCCCTTTGGCTACACCTTC.